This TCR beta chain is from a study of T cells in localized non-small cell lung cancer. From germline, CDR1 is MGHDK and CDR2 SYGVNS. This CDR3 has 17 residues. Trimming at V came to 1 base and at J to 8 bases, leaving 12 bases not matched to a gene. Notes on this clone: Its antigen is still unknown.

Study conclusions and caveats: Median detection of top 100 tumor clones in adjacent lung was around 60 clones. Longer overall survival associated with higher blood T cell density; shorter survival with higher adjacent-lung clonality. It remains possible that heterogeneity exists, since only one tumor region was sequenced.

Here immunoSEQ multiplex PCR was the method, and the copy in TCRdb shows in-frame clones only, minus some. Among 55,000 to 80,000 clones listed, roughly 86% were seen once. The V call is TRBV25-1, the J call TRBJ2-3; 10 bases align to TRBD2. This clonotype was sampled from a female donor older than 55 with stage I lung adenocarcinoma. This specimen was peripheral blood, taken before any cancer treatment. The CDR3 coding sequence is TGTGCCAGCAGTGAATTCTCTAGCGGGAGATCCCCTGGTACGCAGTATTTT. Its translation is CASSEFSSGRSPGTQYF.